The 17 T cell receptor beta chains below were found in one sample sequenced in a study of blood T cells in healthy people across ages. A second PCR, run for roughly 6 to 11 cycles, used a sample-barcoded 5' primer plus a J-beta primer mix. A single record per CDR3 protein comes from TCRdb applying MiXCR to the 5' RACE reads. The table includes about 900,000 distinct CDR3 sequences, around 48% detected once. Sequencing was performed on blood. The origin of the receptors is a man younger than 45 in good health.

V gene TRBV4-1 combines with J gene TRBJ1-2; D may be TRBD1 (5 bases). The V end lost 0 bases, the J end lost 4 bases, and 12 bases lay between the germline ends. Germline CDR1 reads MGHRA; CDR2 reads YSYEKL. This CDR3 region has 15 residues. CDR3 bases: TGCGCCAGCAGCCAAGATTGGAGACAGAGCTATGGCTACACCTTC. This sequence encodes CASSQDWRQSYGYTF.

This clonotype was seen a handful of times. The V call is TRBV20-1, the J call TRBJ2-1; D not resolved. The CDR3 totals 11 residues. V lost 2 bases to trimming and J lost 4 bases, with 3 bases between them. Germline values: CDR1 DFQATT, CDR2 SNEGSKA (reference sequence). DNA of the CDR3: TGCAGTGCTAGACGATACAATGAGCAGTTCTTC. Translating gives CSARRYNEQFF.

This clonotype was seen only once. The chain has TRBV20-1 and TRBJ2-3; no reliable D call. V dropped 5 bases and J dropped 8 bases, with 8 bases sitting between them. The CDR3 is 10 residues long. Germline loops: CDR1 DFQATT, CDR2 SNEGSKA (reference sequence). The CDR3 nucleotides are TGCAGTGCTGCCCGGGCTACGCAGTATTTT. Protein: CSAARATQYF.

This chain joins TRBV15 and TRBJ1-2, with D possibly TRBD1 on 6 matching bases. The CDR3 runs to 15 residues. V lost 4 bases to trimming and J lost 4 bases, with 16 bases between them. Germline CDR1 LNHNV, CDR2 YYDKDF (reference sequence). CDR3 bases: TGTGCCACCAGCAAGGACAGAACATCCTCCTATGGCTACACCTTC. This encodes CATSKDRTSSYGYTF.

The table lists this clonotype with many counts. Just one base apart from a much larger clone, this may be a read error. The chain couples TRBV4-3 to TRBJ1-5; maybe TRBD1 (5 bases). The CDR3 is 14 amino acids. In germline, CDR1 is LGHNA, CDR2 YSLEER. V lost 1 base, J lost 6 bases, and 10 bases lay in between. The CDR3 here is CASSQGKGSQPQHF. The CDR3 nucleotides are TGCGCCAGCAGCCAAGGAAAGGGGAGTCAGCCCCAGCATTTT.

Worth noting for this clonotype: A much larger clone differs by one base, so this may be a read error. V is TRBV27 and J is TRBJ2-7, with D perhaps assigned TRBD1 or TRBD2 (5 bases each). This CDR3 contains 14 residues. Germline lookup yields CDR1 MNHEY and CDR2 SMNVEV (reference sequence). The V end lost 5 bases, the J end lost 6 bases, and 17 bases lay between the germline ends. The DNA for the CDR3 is TGTGCCAGCAGTGCAAGACGGGGACCCTCCGAGCAGTACTTC. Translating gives CASSARRGPSEQYF.

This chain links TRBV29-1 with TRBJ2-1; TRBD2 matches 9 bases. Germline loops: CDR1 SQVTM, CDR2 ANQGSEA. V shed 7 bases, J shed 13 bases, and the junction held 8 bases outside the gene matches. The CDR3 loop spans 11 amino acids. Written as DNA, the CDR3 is TGCAGCGGGCGGGGGGGACAGCTACAGTTCTTC. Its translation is CSGRGGQLQFF.

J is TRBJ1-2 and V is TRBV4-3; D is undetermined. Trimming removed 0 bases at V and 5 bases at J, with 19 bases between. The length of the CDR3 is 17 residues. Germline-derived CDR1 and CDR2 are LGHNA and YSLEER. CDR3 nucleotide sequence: TGCGCCAGCAGCCAAGATCGCCAGAGACGATATATTTATGGCTACACCTTC. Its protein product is CASSQDRQRRYIYGYTF.

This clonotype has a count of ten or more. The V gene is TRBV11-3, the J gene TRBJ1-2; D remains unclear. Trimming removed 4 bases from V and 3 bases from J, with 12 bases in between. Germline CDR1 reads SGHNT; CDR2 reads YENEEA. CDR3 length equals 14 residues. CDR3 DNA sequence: TGTGCCAGCAGCTCGTTGGCTGGGGACTATGGCTACACCTTC. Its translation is CASSSLAGDYGYTF.

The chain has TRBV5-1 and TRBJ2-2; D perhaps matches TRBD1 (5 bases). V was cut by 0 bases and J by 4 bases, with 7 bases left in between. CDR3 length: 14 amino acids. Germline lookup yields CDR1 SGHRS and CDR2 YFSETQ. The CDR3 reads CASSLGQTTGELFF. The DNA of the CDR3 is TGCGCCAGCAGCTTGGGACAGACCACCGGGGAGCTGTTTTTT.

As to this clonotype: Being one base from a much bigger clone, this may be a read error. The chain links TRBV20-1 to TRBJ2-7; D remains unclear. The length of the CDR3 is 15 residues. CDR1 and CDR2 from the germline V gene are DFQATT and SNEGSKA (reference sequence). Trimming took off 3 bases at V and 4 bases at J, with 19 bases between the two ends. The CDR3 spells CSASSRVAPLYEQYF. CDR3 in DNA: TGCAGTGCTAGTTCCAGAGTAGCACCCTTGTACGAGCAGTACTTC.

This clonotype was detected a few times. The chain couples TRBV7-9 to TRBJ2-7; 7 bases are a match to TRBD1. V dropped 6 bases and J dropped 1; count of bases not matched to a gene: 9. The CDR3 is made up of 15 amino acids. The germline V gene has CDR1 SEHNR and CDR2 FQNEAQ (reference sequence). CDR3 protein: CASRKGGSPSYEQYF. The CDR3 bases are TGTGCCAGCAGAAAAGGGGGCTCCCCATCCTACGAGCAGTACTTC.

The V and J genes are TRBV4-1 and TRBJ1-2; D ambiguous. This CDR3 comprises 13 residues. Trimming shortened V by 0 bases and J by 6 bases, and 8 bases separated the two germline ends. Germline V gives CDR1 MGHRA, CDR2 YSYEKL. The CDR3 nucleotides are TGCGCCAGCAGCCAAGATGGCCCCCATGGCTACACCTTC. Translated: CASSQDGPHGYTF.

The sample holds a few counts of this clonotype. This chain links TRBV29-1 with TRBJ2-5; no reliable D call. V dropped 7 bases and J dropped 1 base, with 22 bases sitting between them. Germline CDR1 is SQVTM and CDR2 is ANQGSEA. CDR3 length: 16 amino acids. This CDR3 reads CSGPSSHVQPQETQYF. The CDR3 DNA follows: TGCAGCGGTCCCTCTAGTCACGTACAACCCCAAGAGACCCAGTACTTC.

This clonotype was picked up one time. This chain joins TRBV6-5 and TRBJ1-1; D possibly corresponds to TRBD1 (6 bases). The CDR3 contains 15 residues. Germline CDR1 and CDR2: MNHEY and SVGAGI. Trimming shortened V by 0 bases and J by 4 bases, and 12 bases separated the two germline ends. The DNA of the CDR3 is TGTGCCAGCAGTTACTCGTACGACAGGTCCACTGAAGCTTTCTTT. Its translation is CASSYSYDRSTEAFF.

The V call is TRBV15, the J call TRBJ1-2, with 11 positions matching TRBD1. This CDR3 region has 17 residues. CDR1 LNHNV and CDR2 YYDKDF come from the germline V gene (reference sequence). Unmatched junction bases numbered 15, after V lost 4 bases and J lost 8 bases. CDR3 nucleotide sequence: TGTGCCACCAGCAACCTCGCTCCCGGACAGGGGGCAAAAGGCTACACCTTC. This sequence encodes CATSNLAPGQGAKGYTF.

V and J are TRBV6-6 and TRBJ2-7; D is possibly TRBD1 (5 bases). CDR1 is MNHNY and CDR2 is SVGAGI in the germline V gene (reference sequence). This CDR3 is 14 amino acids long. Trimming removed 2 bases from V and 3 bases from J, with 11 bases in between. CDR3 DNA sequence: TGTGCCAGCAGTTACACAACGGACATCTACGAGCAGTACTTC. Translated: CASSYTTDIYEQYF.